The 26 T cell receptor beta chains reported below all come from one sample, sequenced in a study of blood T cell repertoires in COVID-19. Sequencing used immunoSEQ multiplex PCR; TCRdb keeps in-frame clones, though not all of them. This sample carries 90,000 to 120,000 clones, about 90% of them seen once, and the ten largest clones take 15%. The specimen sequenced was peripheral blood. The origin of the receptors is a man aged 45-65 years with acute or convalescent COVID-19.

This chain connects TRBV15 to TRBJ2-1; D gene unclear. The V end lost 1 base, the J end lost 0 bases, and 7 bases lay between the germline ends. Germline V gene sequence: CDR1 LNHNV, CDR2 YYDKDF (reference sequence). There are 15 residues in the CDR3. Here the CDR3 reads CATSRGASSYNEQFF. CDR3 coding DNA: TGTGCCACCAGCAGAGGGGCGAGCTCCTACAATGAGCAGTTCTTC.

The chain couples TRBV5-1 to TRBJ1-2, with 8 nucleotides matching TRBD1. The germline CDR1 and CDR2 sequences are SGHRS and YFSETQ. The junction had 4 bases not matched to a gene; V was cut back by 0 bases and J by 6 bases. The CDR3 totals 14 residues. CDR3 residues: CASSLVSGGHGYTF. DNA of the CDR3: TGCGCCAGCAGCTTGGTGTCAGGGGGCCATGGCTACACCTTC.

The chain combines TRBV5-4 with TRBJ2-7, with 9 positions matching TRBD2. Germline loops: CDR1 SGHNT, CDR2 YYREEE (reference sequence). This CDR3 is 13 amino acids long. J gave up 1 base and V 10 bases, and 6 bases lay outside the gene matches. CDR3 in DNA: TGTGCCGCCCGGACTAGCGAGTCCTACGAGCAGTACTTC. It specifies CAARTSESYEQYF.

The CDR3 region is CASSYQGPGGETQYF. The CDR3 nucleotides read TGTGCCAGCAGTTATCAGGGGCCAGGAGGAGAGACCCAGTACTTC. This chain uses TRBV6-5 with TRBJ2-5, with a possible D match to TRBD1 (6 bases). V was pared by 3 bases and J by 4 bases, with 15 bases between. Germline CDR1 reads MNHEY; CDR2 reads SVGAGI. The CDR3 covers 15 residues.

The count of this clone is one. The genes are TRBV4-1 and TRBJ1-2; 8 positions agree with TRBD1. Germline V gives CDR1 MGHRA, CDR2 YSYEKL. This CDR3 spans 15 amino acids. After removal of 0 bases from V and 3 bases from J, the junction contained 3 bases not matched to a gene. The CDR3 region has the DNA TGCGCCAGCAGCCAAGATGGACAGGGTGACTATGGCTACACCTTC. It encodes CASSQDGQGDYGYTF.

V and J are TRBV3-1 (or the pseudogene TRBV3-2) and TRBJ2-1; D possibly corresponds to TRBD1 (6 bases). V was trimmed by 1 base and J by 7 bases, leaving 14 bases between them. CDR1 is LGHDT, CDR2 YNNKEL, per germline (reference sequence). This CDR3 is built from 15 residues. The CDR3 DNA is TGTGCCAGCAGCCAAGTGGGGGCCCCAGAGAATGAGCAGTTCTTC. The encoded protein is CASSQVGAPENEQFF.

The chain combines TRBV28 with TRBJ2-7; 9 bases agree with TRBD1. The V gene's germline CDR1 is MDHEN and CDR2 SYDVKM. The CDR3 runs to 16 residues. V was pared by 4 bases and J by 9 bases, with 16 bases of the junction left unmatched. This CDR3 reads CASSSYTAGQGPAQYF. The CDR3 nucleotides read TGTGCCAGCAGTTCCTATACTGCGGGACAGGGTCCTGCGCAGTACTTC.

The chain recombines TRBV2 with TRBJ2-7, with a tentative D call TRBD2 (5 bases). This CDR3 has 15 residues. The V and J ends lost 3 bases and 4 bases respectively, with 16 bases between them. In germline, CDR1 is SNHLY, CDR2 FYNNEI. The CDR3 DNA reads TGTGCCAGCAGTGATAGACTAAGTACCCGTTACGAGCAGTACTTC. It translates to CASSDRLSTRYEQYF.

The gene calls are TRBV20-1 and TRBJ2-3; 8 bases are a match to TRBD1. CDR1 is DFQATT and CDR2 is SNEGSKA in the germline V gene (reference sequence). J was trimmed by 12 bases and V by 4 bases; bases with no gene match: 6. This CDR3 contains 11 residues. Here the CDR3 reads CSAKTGGSQYF. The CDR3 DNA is TGCAGTGCTAAAACAGGGGGATCTCAGTATTTT.

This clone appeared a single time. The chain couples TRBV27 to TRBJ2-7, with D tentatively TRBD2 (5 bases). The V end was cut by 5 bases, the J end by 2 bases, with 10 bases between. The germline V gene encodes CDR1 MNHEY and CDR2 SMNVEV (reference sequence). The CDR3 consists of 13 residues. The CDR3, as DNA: TGTGCCAGCAGTGAACTAGGAACCTACGAGCAGTACTTC. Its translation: CASSELGTYEQYF.

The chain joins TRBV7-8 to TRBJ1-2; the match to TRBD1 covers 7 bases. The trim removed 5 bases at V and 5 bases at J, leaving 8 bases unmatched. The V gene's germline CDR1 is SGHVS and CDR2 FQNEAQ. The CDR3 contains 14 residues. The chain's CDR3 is CASSLIGGEYGYTF. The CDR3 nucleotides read TGTGCCAGCAGCCTTATAGGGGGCGAATATGGCTACACCTTC.

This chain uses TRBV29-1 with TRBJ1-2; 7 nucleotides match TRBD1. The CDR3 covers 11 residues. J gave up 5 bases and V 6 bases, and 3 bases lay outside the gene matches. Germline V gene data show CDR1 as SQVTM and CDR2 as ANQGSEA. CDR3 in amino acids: CSVSGQYGYTF. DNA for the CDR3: TGCAGCGTGTCGGGACAGTATGGCTACACCTTC.

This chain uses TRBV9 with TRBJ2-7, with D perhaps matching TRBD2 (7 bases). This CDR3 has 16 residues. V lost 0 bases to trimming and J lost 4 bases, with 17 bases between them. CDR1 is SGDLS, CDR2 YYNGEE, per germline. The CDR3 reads CASSVGSGGGPYEQYF. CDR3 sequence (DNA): TGTGCCAGCAGCGTAGGTTCCGGCGGGGGCCCTTACGAGCAGTACTTC.

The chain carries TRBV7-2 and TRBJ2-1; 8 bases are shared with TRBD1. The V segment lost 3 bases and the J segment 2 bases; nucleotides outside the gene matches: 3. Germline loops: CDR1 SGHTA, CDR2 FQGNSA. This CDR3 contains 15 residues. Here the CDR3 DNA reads TGTGCCAGCAGCTTCGGACAGGGCGCCTACAATGAGCAGTTCTTC. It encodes CASSFGQGAYNEQFF.

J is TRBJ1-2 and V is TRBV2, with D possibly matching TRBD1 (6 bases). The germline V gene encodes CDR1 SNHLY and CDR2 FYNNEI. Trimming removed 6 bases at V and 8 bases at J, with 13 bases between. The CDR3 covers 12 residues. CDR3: CASSATDRGYTF. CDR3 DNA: TGTGCCAGCAGCGCGACAGACAGGGGCTACACCTTC. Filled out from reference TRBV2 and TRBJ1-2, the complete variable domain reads EPEVTQTPSHQVTQMGQEVILRCVPISNHLYFYWYRQILGQKVEFLVSFYNNEISEKSEIFDDQFSVERPDGSNFTLKIRSTKLEDSAMYFCASSATDRGYTFGSGTRLTVV.

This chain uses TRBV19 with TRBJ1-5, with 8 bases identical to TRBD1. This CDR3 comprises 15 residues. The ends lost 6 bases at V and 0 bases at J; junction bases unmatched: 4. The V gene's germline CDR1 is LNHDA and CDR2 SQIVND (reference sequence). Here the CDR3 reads CASRYQGASNQPQHF. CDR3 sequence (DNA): TGTGCCAGTAGGTACCAGGGGGCTAGCAATCAGCCCCAGCATTTT.

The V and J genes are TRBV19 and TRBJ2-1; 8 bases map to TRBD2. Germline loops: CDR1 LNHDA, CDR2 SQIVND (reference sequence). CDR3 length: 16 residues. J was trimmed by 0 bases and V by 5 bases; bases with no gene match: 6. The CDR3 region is CASSSTSGSSYNEQFF. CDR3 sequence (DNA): TGTGCCAGTAGTTCAACTAGCGGAAGCTCCTACAATGAGCAGTTCTTC.

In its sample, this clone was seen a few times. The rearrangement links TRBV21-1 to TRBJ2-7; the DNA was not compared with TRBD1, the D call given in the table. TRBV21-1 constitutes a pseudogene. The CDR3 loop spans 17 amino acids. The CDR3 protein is CASSPRQGQFDWGEQYF. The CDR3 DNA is TGTGCCAGCAGCCCCCGACAGGGACAGTTTGATTGGGGCGAGCAGTACTTC.

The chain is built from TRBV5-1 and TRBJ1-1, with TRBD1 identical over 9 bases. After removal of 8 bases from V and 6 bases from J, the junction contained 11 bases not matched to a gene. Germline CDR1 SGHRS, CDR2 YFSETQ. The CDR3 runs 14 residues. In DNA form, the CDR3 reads TGCGCCAGAGCCCCGGGACAGGGAGGCTCTGAAGCTTTCTTT. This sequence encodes CARAPGQGGSEAFF. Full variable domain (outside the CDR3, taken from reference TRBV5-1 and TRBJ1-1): KAGVTQTPRYLIKTRGQQVTLSCSPISGHRSVSWYQQTPGQGLQFLFEYFSETQRNKGNFPGRFSGRQFSNSRSEMNVSTLELGDSALYLCARAPGQGGSEAFFGQGTRLTVV.

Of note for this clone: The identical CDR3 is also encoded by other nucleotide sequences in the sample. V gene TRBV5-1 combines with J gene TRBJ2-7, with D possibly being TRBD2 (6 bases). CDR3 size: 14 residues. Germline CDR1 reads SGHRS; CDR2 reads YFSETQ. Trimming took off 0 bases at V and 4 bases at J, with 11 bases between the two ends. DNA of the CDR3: TGCGCCAGCAGCTTGGCTGGGACTGGGTACGAGCAGTACTTC. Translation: CASSLAGTGYEQYF. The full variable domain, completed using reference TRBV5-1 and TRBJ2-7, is KAGVTQTPRYLIKTRGQQVTLSCSPISGHRSVSWYQQTPGQGLQFLFEYFSETQRNKGNFPGRFSGRQFSNSRSEMNVSTLELGDSALYLCASSLAGTGYEQYFGPGTRLTVT.

The CDR3 bases are TGCGCCAGCAGTGCCGGACAGGGGTGGTTCTTC. It translates to CASSAGQGWFF. This chain connects TRBV10-1 to TRBJ2-1; TRBD1 agrees at 9 bases. This CDR3 is 11 amino acids long. V was clipped by 4 bases and J by 15 bases; unmatched bases: 4. The germline gives CDR1 WNHNN, CDR2 SYGVQD (reference sequence).

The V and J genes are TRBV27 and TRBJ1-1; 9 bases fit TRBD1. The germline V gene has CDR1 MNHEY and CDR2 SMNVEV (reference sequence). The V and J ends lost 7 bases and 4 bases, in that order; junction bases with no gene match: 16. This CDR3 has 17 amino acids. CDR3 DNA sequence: TGTGCCAGCAAAGGCCCCTACAGGGGGCGGTGGGGCACTGAAGCTTTCTTT. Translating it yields CASKGPYRGRWGTEAFF.

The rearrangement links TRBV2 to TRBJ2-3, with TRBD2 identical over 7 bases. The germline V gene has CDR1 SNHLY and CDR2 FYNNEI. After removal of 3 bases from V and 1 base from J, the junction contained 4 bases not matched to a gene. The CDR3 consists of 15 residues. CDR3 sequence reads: CASSEGGRGTDTQYF. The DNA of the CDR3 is TGTGCCAGCAGTGAGGGGGGGAGAGGCACAGATACGCAGTATTTT.

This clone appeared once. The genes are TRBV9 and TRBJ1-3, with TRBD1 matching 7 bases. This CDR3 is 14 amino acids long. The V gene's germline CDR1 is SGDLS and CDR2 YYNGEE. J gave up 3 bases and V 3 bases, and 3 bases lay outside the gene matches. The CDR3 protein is CASSARDSGNTIYF. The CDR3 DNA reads TGTGCCAGCAGCGCCCGGGACAGTGGAAACACCATATATTTT.

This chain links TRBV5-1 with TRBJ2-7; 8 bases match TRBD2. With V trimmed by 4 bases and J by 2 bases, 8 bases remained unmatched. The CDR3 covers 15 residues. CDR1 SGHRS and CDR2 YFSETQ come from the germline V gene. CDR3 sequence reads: CASSLRSGGPYEQYF. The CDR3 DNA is TGCGCCAGCAGCCTCCGGAGCGGGGGACCCTACGAGCAGTACTTC.

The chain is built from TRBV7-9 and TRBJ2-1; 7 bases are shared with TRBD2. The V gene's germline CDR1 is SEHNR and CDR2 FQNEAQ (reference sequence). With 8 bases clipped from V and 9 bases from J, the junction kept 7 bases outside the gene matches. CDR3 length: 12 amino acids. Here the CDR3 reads CASQWGGVEQFF. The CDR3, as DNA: TGTGCCAGCCAGTGGGGGGGAGTTGAGCAGTTCTTC.